A single T cell receptor beta chain is shown here with its context. Its target is not known. TCRdb analysed the 5' RACE reads with MiXCR anew, one entry per CDR3 protein. The sample includes about 66,000 distinct CDR3 sequences, approximately 9% seen only once; the top ten take approximately 3%. This sample was included in a study of early T cells in non-severe SARS-CoV-2 infection. Looking at the study overall: Sequencing input comprised bulk RNA from unsorted whole blood; chain pairing was not available.

There are 14 residues in the CDR3. CDR1 SGHTA and CDR2 FQGNSA come from the germline V gene. V was cut by 1 base and J by 6 bases, with 10 bases left in between. Study-wide results and caveats: The matching step, a VDJdb search, favored anti-spike CD8 responses and missed private and CD4 specificities.

This chain connects TRBV7-2 to TRBJ2-1; D is undetermined. The clonotype originates from an adult who was a healthcare worker with PCR-confirmed SARS-CoV-2 infection or an uninfected control (not recorded which). Sequenced sample: whole blood. CDR3 sequence reads: CASSLVPVSNEQFF. The CDR3 nucleotides are TGTGCCAGCAGCTTAGTGCCAGTGTCCAATGAGCAGTTCTTC.